Following are 10 T cell receptor beta chains from one sample sequenced in a study of blood T cell repertoires in COVID-19. Repertoires were generated with immunoSEQ multiplex PCR, while TCRdb's copy carries only in-frame clones and drops some. The data contain about 330,000 clones, over 80% of them singletons. The sample was PBMCs or T cells enriched from blood (not recorded which). The receptors shown here come from a man between 25 and 39 years old who had recovered from COVID-19.

The CDR3 DNA follows: TGTGCCAGTAGTATAGCGGTGCAGGGTCGGCAGCCCCAGCATTTT. It encodes CASSIAVQGRQPQHF. This chain connects TRBV19 to TRBJ1-5, with a tentative D call TRBD1 (5 bases). Germline CDR1 is LNHDA and CDR2 is SQIVND (reference sequence). V lost 1 base to trimming and J lost 7 bases, with 14 bases between them. The CDR3 is made up of 15 amino acids.

This clone appeared once. CDR3 amino acids: CASSSTGRGGPSSYEQYF. In DNA form, the CDR3 reads TGTGCCAGCAGTTCAACGGGGCGGGGGGGCCCAAGCTCCTACGAGCAGTACTTC. The chain couples TRBV7-2 to TRBJ2-7; 9 nucleotides align to TRBD2. After removal of 6 bases from V and 0 bases from J, the junction contained 15 bases not matched to a gene. CDR3 size: 18 residues. Germline V gives CDR1 SGHTA, CDR2 FQGNSA.

Concerning this clone itself: The sample has other DNA sequences that encode this CDR3 too. The V call is TRBV6-5, the J call TRBJ2-7; TRBD2 matches 8 bases. The CDR3 has 13 amino acids. Per germline, CDR1 MNHEY and CDR2 SVGAGI. V was pared by 5 bases and J by 2 bases, with 2 bases of the junction left unmatched. The CDR3 here is CASSRGGAYEQYF. CDR3 DNA: TGTGCCAGCAGTCGGGGGGGGGCCTACGAGCAGTACTTC.

The chain recombines TRBV7-9 with TRBJ1-1; TRBD1 matches at 8 bases. Germline CDR1 reads SEHNR; CDR2 reads FQNEAQ (reference sequence). The CDR3 has 13 amino acids. V lost 8 bases to trimming and J lost 2 bases; unmatched junction nucleotides: 4. The CDR3 coding sequence is TGTGCCAGCGGGGACAGGTATAACACTGAAGCTTTCTTT. Translation gives CASGDRYNTEAFF.

The genes are TRBV7-8 and TRBJ2-7; D is possibly TRBD2 (5 bases). The length of the CDR3 is 14 residues. The ends were cut back, 4 bases at V and 0 bases at J, with 10 bases in the middle. Germline CDR1 is SGHVS and CDR2 is FQNEAQ. For the CDR3, the DNA is TGTGCCAGCAGCTATGACGGGGTCTCCTACGAGCAGTACTTC. As protein: CASSYDGVSYEQYF.

The sample holds a few counts of this clone. V is TRBV4-2 and J is TRBJ2-2; TRBD2 matches 8 bases. V dropped 0 bases and J dropped 4; count of bases not matched to a gene: 7. Germline assignment: CDR1 LGHNA and CDR2 YNFKEQ. The length of the CDR3 is 17 residues. CDR3 sequence: CASSQDREGGLTGELFF. The CDR3, as DNA: TGTGCCAGCAGCCAAGATCGGGAGGGGGGGCTCACCGGGGAGCTGTTTTTT.

The chain joins TRBV29-1 to TRBJ2-5, with D tentatively TRBD2 (5 bases). Per the germline V gene, CDR1 is SQVTM and CDR2 is ANQGSEA. The CDR3 is 13 residues long. Trimming cost V 6 bases and J 4 bases, with 15 bases left between them. The CDR3 region has the DNA TGCAGCGTGGAGATTTCCGGGGTAGAGACCCAGTACTTC. As protein: CSVEISGVETQYF.

J is TRBJ2-1 and V is TRBV24-1; perhaps TRBD1 as D (6 bases). Germline V lookup: CDR1 KGHDR, CDR2 SFDVKD. The CDR3 covers 14 residues. Trimming pared 0 bases from V and 8 bases from J, leaving 10 bases between. The CDR3 nucleotides read TGTGCCACCAGTGATTTGGGCAGGGGCGATGAGCAGTTCTTC. Amino acid sequence: CATSDLGRGDEQFF.

This clone was seen a single time. The V and J genes are TRBV2 and TRBJ1-3; D might be TRBD1 (5 bases). This CDR3 comprises 12 residues. V shed 7 bases and J shed 1 base, with 5 bases lying between them. In germline, CDR1 is SNHLY, CDR2 FYNNEI. CDR3 in DNA: TGTGCCAGCAAGGGGTCTGGAAACACCATATATTTT. Amino acid sequence: CASKGSGNTIYF.

A few counts support this clone. The rearrangement links TRBV3-1 (or the pseudogene TRBV3-2) to TRBJ1-6; 11 bases are a match to TRBD1. The length of the CDR3 is 16 residues. The V and J ends lost 3 bases and 3 bases, in that order; junction bases with no gene match: 1. Germline CDR1 reads LGHDT; CDR2 reads YNNKEL (reference sequence). The CDR3 sequence: CASSHGTGGYNSPLHF. CDR3 DNA sequence: TGTGCCAGCAGCCATGGGACAGGGGGCTATAATTCACCCCTCCACTTT.